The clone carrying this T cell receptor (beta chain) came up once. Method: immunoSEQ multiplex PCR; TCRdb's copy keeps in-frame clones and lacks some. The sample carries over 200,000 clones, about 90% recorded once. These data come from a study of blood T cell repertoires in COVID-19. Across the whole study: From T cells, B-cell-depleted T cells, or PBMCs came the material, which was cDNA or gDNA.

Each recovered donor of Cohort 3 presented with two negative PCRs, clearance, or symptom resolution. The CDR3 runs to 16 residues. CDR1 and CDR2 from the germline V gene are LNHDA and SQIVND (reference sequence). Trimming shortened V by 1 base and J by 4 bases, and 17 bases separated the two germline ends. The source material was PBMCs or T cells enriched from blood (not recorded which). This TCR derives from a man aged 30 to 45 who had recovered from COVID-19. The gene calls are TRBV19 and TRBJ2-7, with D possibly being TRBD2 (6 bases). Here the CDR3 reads CASSIVGGMPPYEQYF. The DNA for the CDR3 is TGTGCCAGTAGTATAGTTGGGGGGATGCCCCCTTACGAGCAGTACTTC.